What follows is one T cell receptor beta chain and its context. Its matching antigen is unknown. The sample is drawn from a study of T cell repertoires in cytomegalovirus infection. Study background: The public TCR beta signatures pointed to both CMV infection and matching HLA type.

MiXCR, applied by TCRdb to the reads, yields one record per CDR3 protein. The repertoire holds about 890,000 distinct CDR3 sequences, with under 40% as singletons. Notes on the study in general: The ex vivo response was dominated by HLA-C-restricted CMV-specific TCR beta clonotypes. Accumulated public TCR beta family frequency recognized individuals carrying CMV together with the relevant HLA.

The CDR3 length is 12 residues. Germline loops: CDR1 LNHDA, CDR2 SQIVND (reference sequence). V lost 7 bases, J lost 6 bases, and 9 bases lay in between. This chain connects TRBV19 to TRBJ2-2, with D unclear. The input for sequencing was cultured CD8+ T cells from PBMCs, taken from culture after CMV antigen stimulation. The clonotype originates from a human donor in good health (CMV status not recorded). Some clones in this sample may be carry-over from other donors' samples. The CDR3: CASKSSAGELFF. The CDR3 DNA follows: TGTGCCAGTAAAAGTAGTGCCGGGGAGCTGTTTTTT.